The 26 T cell receptor beta chains below all came from one sample that was sequenced in a study of T cells in localized non-small cell lung cancer. Sequenced by immunoSEQ multiplex PCR; TCRdb stores in-frame clones only, minus some. The data contain more than 1,200 clones, 34% of them singletons. This specimen was normal lung tissue next to the tumor, taken before any cancer treatment. Source of these receptors: a woman aged 35-75 years with stage I lung adenocarcinoma.

The chain is built from TRBV11-3 and TRBJ2-3; 8 positions match TRBD2. CDR3 length: 17 amino acids. V shed 1 base, J shed 2 bases, and the junction held 8 bases outside the gene matches. Germline lookup yields CDR1 SGHNT and CDR2 YENEEA. CDR3 region: CASSLGFAGGLTDTQYF. DNA of the CDR3: TGTGCCAGCAGCTTAGGATTTGCGGGAGGTCTCACAGATACGCAGTATTTT. The whole variable domain, filled in from reference TRBV11-3 and TRBJ2-3, reads EAGVVQSPRYKIIEKKQPVAFWCNPISGHNTLYWYLQNLGQGPELLIRYENEEAVDDSQLPKDRFSAERLKGVDSTLKIQPAELGDSAVYLCASSLGFAGGLTDTQYFGPGTRLTVL.

The chain couples TRBV11-3 to TRBJ2-1, with 10 nucleotides matching TRBD2. Germline V lookup: CDR1 SGHNT, CDR2 YENEEA. V shed 6 bases and J 4 bases; nucleotides not matched to a gene: 9. CDR3 length: 16 amino acids. The CDR3 DNA reads as TGTGCCAGCAGGTTGCGGGGGACTAGCGAGTACAATGAGCAGTTCTTC. Translating it yields CASRLRGTSEYNEQFF. Supplemented by reference TRBV11-3 and TRBJ2-1, the full variable domain reads EAGVVQSPRYKIIEKKQPVAFWCNPISGHNTLYWYLQNLGQGPELLIRYENEEAVDDSQLPKDRFSAERLKGVDSTLKIQPAELGDSAVYLCASRLRGTSEYNEQFFGPGTRLTVL.

By sample share, this clone is medium-sized. The rearrangement links TRBV6-8 to TRBJ1-2, with D perhaps TRBD1 (6 bases). V gave up 2 bases and J gave up 0 bases, with 10 bases separating them. The germline gives CDR1 MNHGY, CDR2 SAAAGT. The CDR3 consists of 15 residues. The CDR3 DNA sequence: TGTGCCAGCAGTTACCCGAGGGACACTAACTATGGCTACACCTTC. Amino acids: CASSYPRDTNYGYTF.

By sample share, this clone is medium-sized (0.01 to 0.1%). The CDR3 DNA reads as TGTGCCAGCAGTGCTCTAAATTCGGGAAACACTGAAGCTTTCTTT. Translated, it gives CASSALNSGNTEAFF. The chain has TRBV6-8 and TRBJ1-1; no definite D call. The CDR3 extends over 15 amino acids. Per the germline V gene, CDR1 is MNHGY and CDR2 is SAAAGT. V was clipped by 5 bases and J by 2 bases, with 15 bases between them.

J is TRBJ1-2 and V is TRBV19; D ambiguous. V lost 0 bases, J lost 2 bases, and 10 bases lay in between. The CDR3 has 15 residues. Germline CDR1 and CDR2: LNHDA and SQIVND (reference sequence). The CDR3 DNA is TGTGCCAGTAGTATAGATCGTTACGAAAACTATGGCTACACCTTC. Residues: CASSIDRYENYGYTF.

This clone is categorized as medium-sized (0.01 to 0.1%). The rearrangement joins TRBV11-3 to TRBJ1-2; D may be TRBD1 (5 bases). The CDR3 consists of 14 residues. Trimming cost V 5 bases and J 4 bases, with 14 bases left between them. Germline assignment: CDR1 SGHNT and CDR2 YENEEA. The CDR3 bases are TGTGCCAGCAGCACCCTGGGGGTCCCCTATGGCTACACCTTC. Protein sequence: CASSTLGVPYGYTF.

The rearrangement joins TRBV18 to TRBJ2-2; TRBD1 is a possible D gene (7 bases). Trimming pared 3 bases from V and 7 bases from J, leaving 15 bases between. This CDR3 is built from 15 residues. In germline, CDR1 is KGHSH, CDR2 LQKENI. This CDR3 reads CASSPTTGRNGELFF. The CDR3 bases are TGTGCCAGCTCACCTACGACAGGGAGGAACGGGGAGCTGTTTTTT.

This CDR3 reads CASSEPGQGKRGSGNTIYF. The CDR3 DNA sequence: TGTGCCAGCAGCGAACCGGGACAGGGGAAAAGGGGCTCTGGAAACACCATATATTTT. The chain recombines TRBV6-8 with TRBJ1-3; 10 bases match TRBD1. CDR3 length equals 19 residues. V was pared by 6 bases and J by 0 bases, with 14 bases of the junction left unmatched. The V gene's germline CDR1 is MNHGY and CDR2 SAAAGT.

In its sample, this clone was seen a few times. V is TRBV11-3 and J is TRBJ2-2, with D maybe TRBD2 (5 bases). Germline V lookup: CDR1 SGHNT, CDR2 YENEEA. The CDR3 length is 15 residues. V dropped 5 bases and J dropped 4 bases, with 14 bases sitting between them. Written as DNA, the CDR3 is TGTGCCAGCAGCCCCCTCCTAGCACCCACCGGGGAGCTGTTTTTT. This gives the protein CASSPLLAPTGELFF. Looking up the rest from reference TRBV11-3 and TRBJ2-2 gives the full variable domain: EAGVVQSPRYKIIEKKQPVAFWCNPISGHNTLYWYLQNLGQGPELLIRYENEEAVDDSQLPKDRFSAERLKGVDSTLKIQPAELGDSAVYLCASSPLLAPTGELFFGEGSRLTVL.

This clone has just a few counts. The chain joins TRBV4-1 to TRBJ1-2; 7 bases match TRBD1. V shed 1 base and J 8 bases; nucleotides not matched to a gene: 7. The CDR3 totals 14 residues. Germline V gene sequence: CDR1 MGHRA, CDR2 YSYEKL. The CDR3 protein is CASSQASTGIGYTF. CDR3 nucleotides: TGCGCCAGCAGCCAAGCTTCGACAGGGATCGGCTACACCTTC.

In DNA form, the CDR3 reads TGCGCCAGCAGCCCGGACAGGGGCCAGCAAGAGACCCAGTACTTC. It encodes CASSPDRGQQETQYF. V usage is TRBV10-1 and J usage is TRBJ2-5; 9 bases are a match to TRBD1. Trimming cost V 6 bases and J 2 bases; bases outside gene matches: 7. The germline CDR1 and CDR2 sequences are WNHNN and SYGVQD (reference sequence). There are 15 residues in the CDR3.

V and J are TRBV29-1 and TRBJ1-2; the D gene is possibly TRBD1 (6 bases). Trimming took off 7 bases at V and 6 bases at J, with 18 bases between the two ends. The CDR3 extends over 13 amino acids. Germline V gives CDR1 SQVTM, CDR2 ANQGSEA. The CDR3 DNA is TGCAGCGGGGACCCCGGGACAAATAATGGCTACACCTTC. This sequence encodes CSGDPGTNNGYTF.

The chain recombines TRBV29-1 with TRBJ2-1; tentatively, D is TRBD1 or TRBD2 (5 bases each). The CDR3 contains 17 residues. CDR1 is SQVTM and CDR2 is ANQGSEA in the germline V gene. V was clipped by 0 bases and J by 0 bases, with 15 bases between them. CDR3 nucleotides: TGCAGCGTTGAAGATCTGAGGGGACGAACCTCCTACAATGAGCAGTTCTTC. Amino acid sequence: CSVEDLRGRTSYNEQFF.

Written as DNA, the CDR3 is TGTGCCAGTAGTTCTCAGGGGGCAGATGAGCAGTTCTTC. Amino acid sequence: CASSSQGADEQFF. The chain employs TRBV19 and TRBJ2-1; 8 nucleotides agree with TRBD1. The CDR3 runs to 13 residues. Germline values: CDR1 LNHDA, CDR2 SQIVND (reference sequence). V dropped 5 bases and J dropped 8; count of bases not matched to a gene: 5.

By sample fraction, this clone is large (0.1 to 1%). The chain has TRBV11-3 and TRBJ2-2, with 10 bases lining up with TRBD1. The CDR3 is made up of 17 amino acids. V lost 6 bases, J lost 4 bases, and 11 bases stayed unmatched. Germline V CDR1 and CDR2: SGHNT, YENEEA. CDR3 bases: TGTGCCAGCAGGGACAGGGGGACAACTGCTGGCACCGGGGAGCTGTTTTTT. Protein: CASRDRGTTAGTGELFF.

The chain is built from TRBV18 and TRBJ1-2; D perhaps matches TRBD1 (5 bases). The V gene's germline CDR1 is KGHSH and CDR2 LQKENI. This CDR3 has 12 amino acids. Trimming left V 4 bases short and J 7 bases short, with 10 bases between. For the CDR3, the DNA is TGTGCCAGCTCACTGGAAAGGGGTGGCTACACCTTC. This sequence encodes CASSLERGGYTF.

V and J are TRBV29-1 and TRBJ2-7, with D tentatively TRBD2 (6 bases). Per germline, CDR1 SQVTM and CDR2 ANQGSEA. Deletions cut 3 bases from V and 3 bases from J, with 9 bases between. This CDR3 has 12 residues. This chain's CDR3 is CSVEEGSYEQYF. The CDR3 DNA is TGCAGCGTTGAGGAGGGCAGCTACGAGCAGTACTTC.

The chain couples TRBV18 to TRBJ2-6; D ambiguous. The germline V gene encodes CDR1 KGHSH and CDR2 LQKENI. The CDR3 totals 16 residues. Trimming took 6 bases from V and 0 from J, leaving 12 bases between them. The CDR3 sequence is CASSSLGTSGANVLTF. The CDR3, as DNA: TGTGCCAGCTCCTCCCTGGGTACCTCTGGGGCCAACGTCCTGACTTTC.

This chain links TRBV19 with TRBJ2-7, with TRBD1 matching over 9 bases. Germline CDR1 reads LNHDA; CDR2 reads SQIVND (reference sequence). The V and J ends lost 4 bases and 3 bases, in that order; junction bases with no gene match: 13. The CDR3 covers 17 residues. The CDR3 sequence: CASSTPARDRVGYEQYF. CDR3 DNA sequence: TGTGCCAGTAGTACTCCGGCAAGGGACAGGGTTGGCTACGAGCAGTACTTC.

This clone was seen more than once but under ten times. The CDR3 loop reads CAWSDGRNYGYTF. The CDR3 coding sequence is TGTGCCTGGAGTGATGGTCGGAACTATGGCTACACCTTC. The rearrangement joins TRBV30 to TRBJ1-2; D is ambiguous. In germline, CDR1 is GTSNPN, CDR2 SVGIG (reference sequence). The V end was cut by 1 base, the J end by 2 bases, with 8 bases between. This CDR3 is built from 13 residues.

This clone appeared once. The V call is TRBV30, the J call TRBJ1-5, with D maybe TRBD1 (6 bases). The CDR3 loop spans 18 amino acids. V was cut by 3 bases and J by 0 bases, with 21 bases left in between. In germline, CDR1 is GTSNPN, CDR2 SVGIG (reference sequence). The CDR3 DNA reads TGTGCCTGGAGAAGCTCCAAATCCGGACAGCTTAGCAATCAGCCCCAGCATTTT. Its protein product is CAWRSSKSGQLSNQPQHF.

This clone has a handful of counts. V usage is TRBV6-8 and J usage is TRBJ2-7; either TRBD1 or TRBD2 may supply D (5 bases each). The germline CDR1 and CDR2 sequences are MNHGY and SAAAGT. This CDR3 is 12 amino acids long. The germline V and J ends were trimmed by 7 bases and 3 bases, with 10 bases remaining between them. The CDR3 sequence: CASMGVFYEQYF. For the CDR3, the DNA is TGTGCCAGCATGGGGGTTTTCTACGAGCAGTACTTC.

In this sample, this clone is medium-sized. This chain joins TRBV6-8 and TRBJ1-2; D is ambiguous. Germline CDR1 and CDR2: MNHGY and SAAAGT. Trimming shortened V by 5 bases and J by 5 bases, and 15 bases separated the two germline ends. This CDR3 is 14 amino acids long. The CDR3 spells CASSGSKAGYGYTF. CDR3 DNA: TGTGCCAGCAGTGGGTCGAAGGCCGGGTATGGCTACACCTTC.

There are a few counts of this clone. The V gene is TRBV9, the J gene TRBJ2-3; 8 bases are shared with TRBD1. Germline V gene data show CDR1 as SGDLS and CDR2 as YYNGEE. The CDR3 consists of 14 residues. V gave up 5 bases and J gave up 8 bases; unmatched junction bases: 10. Here the CDR3 DNA reads TGTGCCAGCAGTGTGGGGACAGGTTTTCGTACGCAGTATTTT. It is translated as CASSVGTGFRTQYF. Variable domain in full (rest from reference TRBV9 and TRBJ2-3): DSGVTQTPKHLITATGQRVTLRCSPRSGDLSVYWYQQSLDQGLQFLIQYYNGEERAKGNILERFSAQQFPDLHSELNLSSLELGDSALYFCASSVGTGFRTQYFGPGTRLTVL.

This clone is medium-sized in the sample. J is TRBJ1-1 and V is TRBV9; weak D call: TRBD1 (6 bases). V gave up 4 bases and J gave up 0 bases, with 16 bases separating them. The CDR3 runs 16 residues. CDR1 and CDR2 from the germline V gene are SGDLS and YYNGEE. The CDR3 here is CASSSPTDSLNTEAFF. The CDR3 nucleotides are TGTGCCAGCAGCTCACCGACGGACAGTTTGAACACTGAAGCTTTCTTT.

The chain employs TRBV19 and TRBJ1-1, with D unclear. The germline V and J ends were trimmed by 9 bases and 0 bases, with 17 bases remaining between them. The CDR3 extends over 15 amino acids. Germline assignment: CDR1 LNHDA and CDR2 SQIVND (reference sequence). CDR3 loop: CASRKEAVLNTEAFF. As DNA, the CDR3 is TGTGCCAGCAGGAAGGAGGCAGTCTTGAACACTGAAGCTTTCTTT.